These T cell receptor beta chains were read from a single sample in a study of blood T cell repertoires in COVID-19. Produced via immunoSEQ multiplex PCR; TCRdb's table is partial and in-frame only. The sample yields roughly 160,000 clones, over 80% seen once. Input material: PBMCs or T cells enriched from blood (not recorded which). Every receptor here comes from a woman aged 55-69 years who had recovered from COVID-19. CDR3s include the opening cysteine and the closing phenylalanine or tryptophan. D genes are given only for firm matches. A row's size may be missing; if present it is once, few, many or a size class.

cdr3_nt: TGCGCCAGCAGCTTGACACTAGCGGATAGCACAGATACGCAGTATTTT
cdr3_aa: CASSLTLADSTDTQYF
v_call: TRBV5-1
d_call: TRBD2
cdr3_length: 16
j_call: TRBJ2-3
clone_size: -

cdr3_nt: TGTGCCAGCAGACTCAGGACAGGGATTCAAGAGACCCAGTACTTC
cdr3_aa: CASRLRTGIQETQYF
v_call: TRBV3-1/TRBV3-2
d_call: TRBD1
cdr3_length: 15
j_call: TRBJ2-5
clone_size: -

cdr3_nt: TGTGCCAGCAGCTTGGACGCGGGCCCCTACAATGAGCAGTTCTTC
cdr3_aa: CASSLDAGPYNEQFF
v_call: TRBV5-4
d_call: -
cdr3_length: 15
j_call: TRBJ2-1
clone_size: -

cdr3_nt: TGCGCCAGCAGCTTGGGGGCAGGGGGCTCTGGAAACACCATATATTTT
cdr3_aa: CASSLGAGGSGNTIYF
v_call: TRBV5-1
d_call: TRBD1
cdr3_length: 16
j_call: TRBJ1-3
clone_size: few

cdr3_nt: TGTGCCAGCAGCTTCGGGACTAGCGGGAAGTTGAGCTCCTACAATGAGCAGTTCTTC
cdr3_aa: CASSFGTSGKLSSYNEQFF
v_call: TRBV7-6
d_call: TRBD2
cdr3_length: 19
j_call: TRBJ2-1
clone_size: -

cdr3_nt: TGTGCCAGCAGCTTAGTGAGAGGGCAAGTGGAGACCCAGTACTTC
cdr3_aa: CASSLVRGQVETQYF
v_call: TRBV7-8
d_call: -
cdr3_length: 15
j_call: TRBJ2-5
clone_size: -

cdr3_nt: TGTGCCAGCAGCGCAAGACAGAGTACAGATACGCAGTATTTT
cdr3_aa: CASSARQSTDTQYF
v_call: TRBV9
d_call: -
cdr3_length: 14
j_call: TRBJ2-3
clone_size: -

cdr3_nt: TGTGCCAGTAGTATAGCAGGGCGGAGCACTGAAGCTTTCTTT
cdr3_aa: CASSIAGRSTEAFF
v_call: TRBV19
d_call: -
cdr3_length: 14
j_call: TRBJ1-1
clone_size: few

cdr3_nt: TGTGCCATCAGTGACCTCGGTGGGAGTAATTCACCCCTCCACTTT
cdr3_aa: CAISDLGGSNSPLHF
v_call: TRBV10-3
d_call: -
cdr3_length: 15
j_call: TRBJ1-6
clone_size: once

cdr3_nt: TGTGCCAGCAGTAGACAGCCCTACGAGCAGTACTTC
cdr3_aa: CASSRQPYEQYF
v_call: TRBV2
d_call: -
cdr3_length: 12
j_call: TRBJ2-7
clone_size: -

cdr3_nt: TGTGCCAGCAGTGGACAGGGGGCTGTGGCTTTCTTT
cdr3_aa: CASSGQGAVAFF
v_call: TRBV6-6
d_call: TRBD1
cdr3_length: 12
j_call: TRBJ1-1
clone_size: -

cdr3_nt: TGTGCCAGCAGCCAAGAAAGAGGCCCGGGGGAGACCCAGTACTTC
cdr3_aa: CASSQERGPGETQYF
v_call: TRBV4-2
d_call: -
cdr3_length: 15
j_call: TRBJ2-5
clone_size: -

cdr3_nt: TGTGCCAGTAGTAACAGGGATCAGCCCCAGCATTTT
cdr3_aa: CASSNRDQPQHF
v_call: TRBV19
d_call: -
cdr3_length: 12
j_call: TRBJ1-5
clone_size: -

cdr3_nt: TGTGCCATCCCGACCGCTGACCCGCCTTGGAGGGCCCAAGGGCCCCAGCATTTT
cdr3_aa: CAIPTADPPWRAQGPQHF
v_call: TRBV27
d_call: -
cdr3_length: 18
j_call: TRBJ1-5
clone_size: -

cdr3_nt: TGTGCCAGCAGCTTTAGCGGGGGGGCAGCCCGGAATGAGCAGTTCTTC
cdr3_aa: CASSFSGGAARNEQFF
v_call: TRBV11-3
d_call: TRBD2
cdr3_length: 16
j_call: TRBJ2-1
clone_size: -

cdr3_nt: TGCAGCGTCTTTAGCCGGACTAACTATGGCTACACCTTC
cdr3_aa: CSVFSRTNYGYTF
v_call: TRBV29-1
d_call: -
cdr3_length: 13
j_call: TRBJ1-2
clone_size: -

cdr3_nt: TGTGCCAGCAGCGCGACAGGGGCCTACGAGCAGTACTTC
cdr3_aa: CASSATGAYEQYF
v_call: TRBV9
d_call: TRBD1
cdr3_length: 13
j_call: TRBJ2-7
clone_size: -

cdr3_nt: TGTGCCAGCAGGGGAGTATATAATTCACCCCTCCACTTT
cdr3_aa: CASRGVYNSPLHF
v_call: TRBV12-3/TRBV12-4
d_call: -
cdr3_length: 13
j_call: TRBJ1-6
clone_size: -

cdr3_nt: TGCGCCAGCAGCCCGGTTGGGGCTCGAAATGAGCAGTTCTTC
cdr3_aa: CASSPVGARNEQFF
v_call: TRBV5-1
d_call: -
cdr3_length: 14
j_call: TRBJ2-1
clone_size: -

cdr3_nt: TGCGCCAGCAGCTTGACCGGGACTAGCGGGCCTCTGTCTTACAATGAGCAGTTCTTC
cdr3_aa: CASSLTGTSGPLSYNEQFF
v_call: TRBV5-1
d_call: TRBD2
cdr3_length: 19
j_call: TRBJ2-1
clone_size: -

cdr3_nt: TGCGCCAGCGGGAGCGGGGATAGCTCCTACAATGAGCAGTTCTTC
cdr3_aa: CASGSGDSSYNEQFF
v_call: TRBV5-1
d_call: TRBD2
cdr3_length: 15
j_call: TRBJ2-1
clone_size: -

cdr3_nt: TGTGCCAGCAGCTTTAAGCCTGGGGCGGCCACCCTAATTTACGAGCAGTACTTC
cdr3_aa: CASSFKPGAATLIYEQYF
v_call: TRBV5-6
d_call: -
cdr3_length: 18
j_call: TRBJ2-7
clone_size: many

cdr3_nt: TGTGCCAGCAGTCCGGGACAACCCTCCTACAATGAGCAGTTCTTC
cdr3_aa: CASSPGQPSYNEQFF
v_call: TRBV27
d_call: -
cdr3_length: 15
j_call: TRBJ2-1
clone_size: -

cdr3_nt: TGTGCCACCAGTGATTTGATCAGATTAAGCTCTGGAAACACCATATATTTT
cdr3_aa: CATSDLIRLSSGNTIYF
v_call: TRBV24-1
d_call: -
cdr3_length: 17
j_call: TRBJ1-3
clone_size: few

cdr3_nt: TGCAGCGTTGATTCAGGGGCGGCTGGGACCCAGTACTTC
cdr3_aa: CSVDSGAAGTQYF
v_call: TRBV29-1
d_call: -
cdr3_length: 13
j_call: TRBJ2-5
clone_size: -

cdr3_nt: TGTGCCTGGAGCCCCCTGGGGAGGCCCCAGCATTTT
cdr3_aa: CAWSPLGRPQHF
v_call: TRBV30
d_call: -
cdr3_length: 12
j_call: TRBJ1-5
clone_size: once

cdr3_nt: TGTGCCAGCAGCTTGTCCGTAGCGGATGGTCACGAGCAGTACTTC
cdr3_aa: CASSLSVADGHEQYF
v_call: TRBV5-4
d_call: -
cdr3_length: 15
j_call: TRBJ2-7
clone_size: -

cdr3_nt: TGTGCCAGCAGTTATCCGCGGGGGGCGAACACCGGGGAGCTGTTTTTT
cdr3_aa: CASSYPRGANTGELFF
v_call: TRBV6-5
d_call: TRBD2
cdr3_length: 16
j_call: TRBJ2-2
clone_size: -

cdr3_nt: TGTGCCAGCAGTGACGGTAATTTGTGGGGCGCGGGGAATCAGCCCCAGCATTTT
cdr3_aa: CASSDGNLWGAGNQPQHF
v_call: TRBV6-4
d_call: -
cdr3_length: 18
j_call: TRBJ1-5
clone_size: -

cdr3_nt: TGTGCCAGCAGCTCCCCGTCCGGCAGGATCACTTCTTATGGCTACACCTTC
cdr3_aa: CASSSPSGRITSYGYTF
v_call: TRBV6-2/TRBV6-3
d_call: -
cdr3_length: 17
j_call: TRBJ1-2
clone_size: -

cdr3_nt: TGTGCCAGCAGCCCCTCAGGCAGGGGCGGTAATGAAAAACTGTTTTTT
cdr3_aa: CASSPSGRGGNEKLFF
v_call: TRBV14
d_call: -
cdr3_length: 16
j_call: TRBJ1-4
clone_size: once

cdr3_nt: TGTGCCAGCAGCTCGACTCGAACCACAGATACGCAGTATTTT
cdr3_aa: CASSSTRTTDTQYF
v_call: TRBV7-9
d_call: -
cdr3_length: 14
j_call: TRBJ2-3
clone_size: few

cdr3_nt: TGTGCCAGCCCCAAGGCCGGACAGGGGGGTAATTCACCCCTCCACTTT
cdr3_aa: CASPKAGQGGNSPLHF
v_call: TRBV19
d_call: TRBD1
cdr3_length: 16
j_call: TRBJ1-6
clone_size: -

cdr3_nt: TGTGCCACCAGCAACCCCGGGACAAAGGAAAAACTGTTTTTT
cdr3_aa: CATSNPGTKEKLFF
v_call: TRBV15
d_call: -
cdr3_length: 14
j_call: TRBJ1-4
clone_size: -

cdr3_nt: TGCAGTGCTAGGCCCCGGAGAGGGCAGTTCTTC
cdr3_aa: CSARPRRGQFF
v_call: TRBV20-1
d_call: -
cdr3_length: 11
j_call: TRBJ2-1
clone_size: once

cdr3_nt: TGTGCCAGCAGCTTGGAAAGGAGACCTCAGCCCCAGCATTTT
cdr3_aa: CASSLERRPQPQHF
v_call: TRBV5-6
d_call: -
cdr3_length: 14
j_call: TRBJ1-5
clone_size: -

cdr3_nt: TGTGCCAGCAGCCCAAGGGAGGCTGGGGATGAGCAGTTCTTC
cdr3_aa: CASSPREAGDEQFF
v_call: TRBV4-2
d_call: -
cdr3_length: 14
j_call: TRBJ2-1
clone_size: -

cdr3_nt: TGTGCCAGTAGTATAAAAGGGGCGAGGACTGAAGCTTTCTTT
cdr3_aa: CASSIKGARTEAFF
v_call: TRBV19
d_call: -
cdr3_length: 14
j_call: TRBJ1-1
clone_size: -

cdr3_nt: TGTGCCAGTAACCCCTCCGGAGGCTACACTGAAGCTTTCTTT
cdr3_aa: CASNPSGGYTEAFF
v_call: TRBV19
d_call: -
cdr3_length: 14
j_call: TRBJ1-1
clone_size: -

cdr3_nt: TGTGCCAGCAGTGTGGGACTAGTTCCTGGGGCCAACGTCCTGACTTTC
cdr3_aa: CASSVGLVPGANVLTF
v_call: TRBV2
d_call: TRBD2
cdr3_length: 16
j_call: TRBJ2-6
clone_size: -

cdr3_nt: TGCGCCAGCAGCTTAACCGGTCTCACCGAGCAGTACTTC
cdr3_aa: CASSLTGLTEQYF
v_call: TRBV5-1
d_call: -
cdr3_length: 13
j_call: TRBJ2-7
clone_size: -

cdr3_nt: TGTGCCAGTAGTTCCCGGGGAAGCACAGATACGCAGTATTTT
cdr3_aa: CASSSRGSTDTQYF
v_call: TRBV19
d_call: -
cdr3_length: 14
j_call: TRBJ2-3
clone_size: few

cdr3_nt: TGTGCCAGCAGCTTAAACGGGAGAGACGTCCCCGGGGAGCTGTTTTTT
cdr3_aa: CASSLNGRDVPGELFF
v_call: TRBV7-3
d_call: -
cdr3_length: 16
j_call: TRBJ2-2
clone_size: -

cdr3_nt: TGTGCCAGCACTCATAGGGCAGGGGAACCCTACGAGCAGTACTTC
cdr3_aa: CASTHRAGEPYEQYF
v_call: TRBV27
d_call: -
cdr3_length: 15
j_call: TRBJ2-7
clone_size: -

cdr3_nt: TGTGCCAGTAGTTACAGGGAGAACACTGAAGCTTTCTTT
cdr3_aa: CASSYRENTEAFF
v_call: TRBV19
d_call: -
cdr3_length: 13
j_call: TRBJ1-1
clone_size: -

cdr3_nt: TGTGCCAGCAGTACGTTACAGGGGGCACGGGATGGCTACACCTTC
cdr3_aa: CASSTLQGARDGYTF
v_call: TRBV2
d_call: TRBD1
cdr3_length: 15
j_call: TRBJ1-2
clone_size: -

cdr3_nt: TGTGCCACACCGGGACAGGGGACAAGCAAGGGGGAGCTGTTTTTT
cdr3_aa: CATPGQGTSKGELFF
v_call: TRBV24-1
d_call: TRBD1
cdr3_length: 15
j_call: TRBJ2-2
clone_size: few

cdr3_nt: TGTGCCAGTAGAAACGAATTTCGGTATGGCTACACCTTC
cdr3_aa: CASRNEFRYGYTF
v_call: TRBV19
d_call: -
cdr3_length: 13
j_call: TRBJ1-2
clone_size: -